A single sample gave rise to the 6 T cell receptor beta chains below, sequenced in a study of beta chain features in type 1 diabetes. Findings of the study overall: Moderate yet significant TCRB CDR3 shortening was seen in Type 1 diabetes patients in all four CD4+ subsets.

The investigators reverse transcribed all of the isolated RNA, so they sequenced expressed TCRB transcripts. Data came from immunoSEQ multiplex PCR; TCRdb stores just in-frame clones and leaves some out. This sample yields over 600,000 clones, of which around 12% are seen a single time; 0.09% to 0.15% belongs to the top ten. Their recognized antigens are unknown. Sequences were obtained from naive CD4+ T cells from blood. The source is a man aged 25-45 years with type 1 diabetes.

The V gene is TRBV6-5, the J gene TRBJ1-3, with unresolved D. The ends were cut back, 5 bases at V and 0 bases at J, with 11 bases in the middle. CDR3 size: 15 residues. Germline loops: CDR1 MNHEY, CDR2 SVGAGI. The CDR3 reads CASSQTRSSGNTIYF. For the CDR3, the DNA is TGTGCCAGCAGTCAAACCAGGAGCTCTGGAAACACCATATATTTT.

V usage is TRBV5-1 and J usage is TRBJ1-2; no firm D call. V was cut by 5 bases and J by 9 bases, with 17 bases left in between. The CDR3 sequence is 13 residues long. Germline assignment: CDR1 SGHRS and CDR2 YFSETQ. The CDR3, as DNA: TGCGCCAGCAGGCCGGTGGAAGTTAGTAGCTACACCTTC. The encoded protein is CASRPVEVSSYTF.

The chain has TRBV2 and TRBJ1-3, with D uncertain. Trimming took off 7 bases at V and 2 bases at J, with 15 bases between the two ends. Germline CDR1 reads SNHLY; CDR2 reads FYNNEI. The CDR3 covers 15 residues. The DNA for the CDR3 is TGTGCCAGCACCGTGGAGGAGACCACTGGAAACACCATATATTTT. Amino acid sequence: CASTVEETTGNTIYF.

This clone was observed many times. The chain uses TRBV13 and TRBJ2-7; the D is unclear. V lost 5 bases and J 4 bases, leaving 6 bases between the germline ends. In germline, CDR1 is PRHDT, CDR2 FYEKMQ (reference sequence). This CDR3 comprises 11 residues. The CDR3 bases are TGTGCCAGCAGCCAGGAGTACGAGCAGTACTTC. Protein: CASSQEYEQYF.

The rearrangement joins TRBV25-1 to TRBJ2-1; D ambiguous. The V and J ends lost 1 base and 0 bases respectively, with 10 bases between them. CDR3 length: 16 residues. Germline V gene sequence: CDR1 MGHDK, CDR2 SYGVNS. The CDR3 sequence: CASSELKASSYNEQFF. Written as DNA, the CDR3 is TGTGCCAGCAGTGAATTGAAGGCTAGCTCCTACAATGAGCAGTTCTTC.

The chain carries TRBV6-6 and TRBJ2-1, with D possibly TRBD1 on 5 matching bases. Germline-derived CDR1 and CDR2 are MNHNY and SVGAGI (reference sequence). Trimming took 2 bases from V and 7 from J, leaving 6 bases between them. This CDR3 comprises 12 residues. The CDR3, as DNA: TGTGCCAGCAGTTACCCAGGGAATGAGCAGTTCTTC. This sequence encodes CASSYPGNEQFF.